Shown below are 24 T cell receptor beta chains from a single sample sequenced in a study of T cell repertoires in cytomegalovirus infection (dated by TCRdb to about 2019). The sample was run on an Illumina HiSeq 1500. TCRdb redid the processing of the public reads, applying fastp at Q25 and MiXCR, and retained in-frame beta chains. CDR3 protein duplicates are merged, each entry listing the most common genes and DNA. For this sample there are around 130,000 distinct CDR3 sequences; less than 9.5% appear just once. Over 9% of the sample is taken by the ten largest. Sequencing used PBMCs. These receptors all come from a human donor in good health (CMV status not recorded). Some clones in this sample may be carry-over from other donors' samples.

About this clonotype itself: The conserved final phenylalanine or tryptophan is absent from the CDR3, which likely points to a read error. The V gene is TRBV7-2, the J gene TRBJ2-6; the D is unclear. V lost 5 bases and J 0 bases, leaving 5 bases between the germline ends. The CDR3 length is 14 residues. Per germline, CDR1 SGHTA and CDR2 FQGNSA. CDR3 in DNA: TGTGCCAGCAGCCTAAGCTCTGGGGCCAACGTCCTGACTTTA. Its translation: CASSLSSGANVLTL.

This clonotype showed up just once. A read error may be the cause here, since a much bigger clone is one base away. J is TRBJ1-1 and V is TRBV5-1, with 7 bases identical to TRBD1. The germline gives CDR1 SGHRS, CDR2 YFSETQ. The CDR3 loop spans 14 amino acids. This CDR3 is CAGSLASRGTEAFF. CDR3 nucleotides: TGCGCCGGCAGCTTGGCCAGCAGGGGGACTGAAGCTTTCTTT.

The chain has TRBV30 and TRBJ2-7, with 8 bases lining up with TRBD2. The germline gives CDR1 GTSNPN, CDR2 SVGIG (reference sequence). CDR3 length equals 15 residues. The V and J ends lost 3 bases and 2 bases, in that order; junction bases with no gene match: 9. CDR3 loop: CAWRAGGGPTYEQYF. In DNA form, the CDR3 reads TGTGCCTGGAGGGCCGGGGGGGGGCCCACCTACGAGCAGTACTTC.

At least ten counts were recorded for this clonotype. The V call is TRBV5-1, the J call TRBJ2-7; 12 nucleotides align to TRBD1. This CDR3 region has 15 residues. The germline CDR1 and CDR2 sequences are SGHRS and YFSETQ. Germline trimming cut 0 bases from V and 7 bases from J; bases unmatched to any gene: 5. For the CDR3, the DNA is TGCGCCAGCAGCTTGGAGGGACAGGGGGCGAGGGAGCAGTACTTC. Protein sequence: CASSLEGQGAREQYF.

The gene calls are TRBV2 and TRBJ2-1; TRBD2 aligns across 9 bases. The CDR3 is 15 amino acids. The V segment lost 2 bases and the J segment 8 bases; nucleotides outside the gene matches: 7. Germline loops: CDR1 SNHLY, CDR2 FYNNEI. The CDR3 DNA follows: TGTGCCAGCAGTGAAATCGGCGGGGGGGCGGATGAGCAGTTCTTC. This gives the protein CASSEIGGGADEQFF.

To note about this clonotype: A read error may be the cause here, since a much bigger clone is one base away. The chain has TRBV20-1 and TRBJ1-1, with 11 positions matching TRBD1. Looked up from germline, CDR1 is DFQATT and CDR2 is SNEGSKA (reference sequence). This CDR3 comprises 13 residues. DNA of the CDR3: TGCACTGGACAGGGGGCGTTGCGGGGCGAAGCTTTCTTT. Amino acids: CTGQGALRGEAFF.

There are many counts of this clonotype. This chain uses TRBV7-8 with TRBJ1-1, with D possibly matching TRBD1 (5 bases). From germline, CDR1 is SGHVS and CDR2 FQNEAQ. Trimming stripped 5 bases from V and 5 bases from J, with 12 bases between. This CDR3 is built from 13 residues. CDR3 DNA sequence: TGTGCCAGCAGCCTCACGGGGCAGACTGAAGCTTTCTTT. Translating gives CASSLTGQTEAFF. Combining the CDR3 with reference TRBV7-8 and TRBJ1-1 gives the whole variable domain GAGVSQSPRYKVAKRGQDVALRCDPISGHVSLFWYQQALGQGPEFLTYFQNEAQLDKSGLPSDRFFAERPEGSVSTLKIQRTQQEDSAVYLCASSLTGQTEAFFGQGTRLTVV.

Notes on this clonotype: A much larger clone differs from this one at a single base, so this may be a read error. The V call is TRBV4-1, the J call TRBJ1-1; tentative D call: TRBD1 (5 bases). The CDR3 runs 14 residues. Germline assignment: CDR1 MGHRA and CDR2 YSYEKL. Trimming removed 0 bases at V and 3 bases at J, with 8 bases between. The DNA of the CDR3 is TGCGCCAGCAGCCAAGAAAGAGGGGACACTGAAGCTTTCTTT. It codes for CASSQERGDTEAFF.

This clonotype was observed at least ten times. The rearrangement links TRBV5-1 to TRBJ2-5, with 7 bases aligning to TRBD2. Trimming cost V 0 bases and J 3 bases; bases outside gene matches: 5. There are 15 residues in the CDR3. Germline V gene data show CDR1 as SGHRS and CDR2 as YFSETQ. The CDR3 DNA sequence: TGCGCCAGCAGCTTGGTGGCTAGCGGAAAAGAGACCCAGTACTTC. Protein: CASSLVASGKETQYF. Variable domain in full (rest from reference TRBV5-1 and TRBJ2-5): KAGVTQTPRYLIKTRGQQVTLSCSPISGHRSVSWYQQTPGQGLQFLFEYFSETQRNKGNFPGRFSGRQFSNSRSEMNVSTLELGDSALYLCASSLVASGKETQYFGPGTRLLVL.

This clonotype was recorded at least ten times. The chain employs TRBV7-8 and TRBJ2-7; D is unresolved. The germline V and J ends were trimmed by 0 bases and 2 bases, with 8 bases remaining between them. CDR3 length equals 14 residues. Per the germline V gene, CDR1 is SGHVS and CDR2 is FQNEAQ. The CDR3 spells CASSLAGITYEQYF. The DNA for the CDR3 is TGTGCCAGCAGCTTAGCTGGAATAACCTACGAGCAGTACTTC.

This clonotype was seen a handful of times. The J gene is TRBJ2-7, the V gene TRBV20-1; possible D gene TRBD2, 5 bases. The CDR3 covers 17 residues. Trimming cost V 0 bases and J 9 bases, with 27 bases left between them. Germline assignment: CDR1 DFQATT and CDR2 SNEGSKA (reference sequence). The CDR3 protein is CSARDPNSASRGGWQYF. For the CDR3, the DNA is TGCAGTGCTAGAGATCCAAACAGCGCTAGCCGTGGAGGCTGGCAGTACTTC.

This clonotype was counted many times. This chain joins TRBV29-1 and TRBJ1-1, with D possibly TRBD1 on 6 matching bases. This CDR3 is built from 16 residues. Between the trimmed V and J ends, which lost 8 bases and 4 bases, there was a span of 26 bases. CDR1 and CDR2 (germline): SQVTM, ANQGSEA. CDR3 protein: CSSRGTIQGRGTEAFF. The CDR3 region has the DNA TGCAGCTCGCGGGGGACTATACAGGGAAGGGGCACTGAAGCTTTCTTT.

The chain joins TRBV6-8 to TRBJ2-2; D unresolved. The V gene's germline CDR1 is MNHGY and CDR2 SAAAGT. V lost 3 bases to trimming and J lost 5 bases, with 10 bases between them. The CDR3 extends over 14 amino acids. CDR3 sequence: CASSYLADTGELFF. In DNA, the CDR3 is TGTGCCAGCAGTTATCTTGCAGATACCGGGGAGCTGTTTTTT.

This clonotype was found many times. This chain joins TRBV6-2 or TRBV6-3 and TRBJ1-2, with D uncertain. V was cut by 2 bases and J by 4 bases, with 11 bases left in between. The CDR3 spans 14 residues. Germline CDR1 MNHEY, CDR2 SVGEGT. The CDR3 loop is CASSYRASGYGYTF. CDR3 nucleotide sequence: TGTGCCAGCAGTTACAGGGCCTCCGGCTATGGCTACACCTTC.

This clonotype has only a few counts. The chain links TRBV20-1 to TRBJ1-2, with D possibly matching TRBD1 (6 bases). The V gene lost 0 bases and the J gene lost 8 bases, with 16 bases spanning the gap. This CDR3 is 14 amino acids long. The V gene's germline CDR1 is DFQATT and CDR2 SNEGSKA (reference sequence). Here the CDR3 DNA reads TGCAGTGCTAGAGATCAACAGGGAGTGGAGGGCTACACCTTC. It encodes CSARDQQGVEGYTF.

This clonotype was recorded at least ten times. The J gene is TRBJ1-2, the V gene TRBV28; 10 bases are a match to TRBD1. This CDR3 region has 15 residues. Trimming took 7 bases from V and 5 from J; bases not matched to a gene: 10. CDR1 MDHEN and CDR2 SYDVKM come from the germline V gene. The CDR3 here is CASIGSGQGEYGYTF. CDR3 coding DNA: TGTGCCAGCATTGGGTCCGGACAGGGGGAATATGGCTACACCTTC.

The CDR3 loop reads CASSQPDQGTPIYGYTF. DNA of the CDR3: TGCGCCAGCAGTCAACCGGACCAAGGGACACCCATCTATGGCTACACCTTC. The chain is built from TRBV23-1 and TRBJ1-2; D is possibly TRBD1 (6 bases). TRBV23-1 belongs to the ORF category, with a function that is uncertain. The CDR3 has 17 amino acids. The V end lost 2 bases, the J end lost 4 bases, and 20 bases lay between the germline ends.

This clonotype was counted ten times or more. This sequence joins TRBV12-3 or TRBV12-4 and TRBJ1-4, with 11 positions matching TRBD1. The CDR3 spans 14 residues. The V and J ends lost 4 bases and 8 bases, in that order; junction bases with no gene match: 3. The CDR3 sequence: CASSSGQGEEKLFF. The DNA of the CDR3 is TGTGCCAGCAGTTCGGGACAGGGGGAGGAAAAACTGTTTTTT.

Ten or more counts support this clonotype. V gene TRBV7-2 combines with J gene TRBJ2-3; D possibly corresponds to TRBD2 (7 bases). Trimming removed 1 base at V and 6 bases at J, with 14 bases between. Germline CDR1 reads SGHTA; CDR2 reads FQGNSA. This CDR3 region has 15 residues. CDR3: CASSLEVGRGDTQYF. The CDR3 DNA is TGTGCCAGCAGCTTAGAAGTAGGGAGGGGGGATACGCAGTATTTT.

The chain employs TRBV12-3 or TRBV12-4 and TRBJ2-7; D tentatively reads TRBD1 or TRBD2 (6 bases each). With 6 bases removed from V and 3 bases from J, the gap between germline ends came to 15 bases. CDR3 length equals 14 residues. The CDR3 loop is CASSKGGQYYEQYF. CDR3 DNA: TGTGCCAGCAGCAAAGGGGGGCAGTACTACGAGCAGTACTTC.

This clonotype was detected only a few times. The rearrangement joins TRBV28 to TRBJ1-5; 7 nucleotides agree with TRBD1. This CDR3 spans 13 amino acids. V was pared by 4 bases and J by 9 bases, with 6 bases of the junction left unmatched. Germline lookup yields CDR1 MDHEN and CDR2 SYDVKM. Here the CDR3 DNA reads TGTGCCAGCAGTTCAGGGGGAACCCGGCCCCAGCATTTT. Protein sequence: CASSSGGTRPQHF.

This clonotype came up a few times. This chain uses TRBV7-9 with TRBJ1-5; a possible D gene is TRBD1 (5 bases). V was shortened by 5 bases and J by 5 bases, with 10 bases between the two germline ends. Germline values: CDR1 SEHNR, CDR2 FQNEAQ (reference sequence). This CDR3 contains 13 residues. CDR3: CASSRGGDQPQHF. The CDR3 region has the DNA TGTGCCAGCAGCCGCGGGGGAGATCAGCCCCAGCATTTT.

This clonotype was counted many times. The CDR3 sequence is CASSPKQGPLAPLHF. CDR3 DNA sequence: TGTGCCAGCAGCCCCAAACAGGGGCCTCTGGCACCCCTCCACTTT. The V and J genes are TRBV7-2 and TRBJ1-6, with TRBD1 matching 7 bases. The J segment lost 11 bases and the V segment lost 5 bases, leaving 12 bases of the junction unmatched. CDR1 is SGHTA, CDR2 FQGNSA, per germline. The CDR3 consists of 15 residues.

This clonotype was recorded many times. V usage is TRBV12-5 and J usage is TRBJ2-1, with D unclear. V was trimmed by 6 bases and J by 5 bases, leaving 11 bases between them. The CDR3 covers 13 residues. Germline CDR1 LGHNT, CDR2 FRNRAP. This CDR3 reads CASGFDTHNEQFF. The CDR3 DNA sequence: TGTGCTAGTGGCTTTGACACCCACAATGAGCAGTTCTTC.